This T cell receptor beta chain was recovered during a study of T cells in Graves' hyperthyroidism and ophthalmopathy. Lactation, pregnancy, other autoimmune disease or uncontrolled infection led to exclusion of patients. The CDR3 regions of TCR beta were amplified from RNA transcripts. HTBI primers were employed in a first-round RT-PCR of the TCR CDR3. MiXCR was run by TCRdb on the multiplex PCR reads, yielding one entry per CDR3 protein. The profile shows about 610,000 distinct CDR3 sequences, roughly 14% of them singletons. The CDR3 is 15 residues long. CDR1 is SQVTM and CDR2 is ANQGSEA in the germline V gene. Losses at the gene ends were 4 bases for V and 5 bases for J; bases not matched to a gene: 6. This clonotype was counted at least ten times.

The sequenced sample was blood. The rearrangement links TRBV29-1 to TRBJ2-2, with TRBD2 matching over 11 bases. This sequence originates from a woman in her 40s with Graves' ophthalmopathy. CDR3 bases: TGCAGCGTTGTACTAGCGGGAGCTCGGACCGGGGAGCTGTTTTTT. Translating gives CSVVLAGARTGELFF.